This T cell receptor (beta chain) is from a study of cytomegalovirus exposure and HLA in healthy donors. The PCR employed 60 Vbeta primers together with 13 Jbeta primers. Here immunoSEQ multiplex PCR was the method, and the copy in TCRdb shows in-frame clones only, minus some. The sample contains around 130,000 clones, around 83% of which appear only once. V gave up 4 bases and J gave up 0 bases, with 10 bases separating them. CDR3 length: 14 residues. Germline V lookup: CDR1 SGHRS, CDR2 YFSETQ. This TCR came from a girl aged 2-9 years in good health and CMV-seronegative. Sequencing used PBMCs. The rearrangement links TRBV5-1 to TRBJ1-1, with D possibly TRBD1 on 6 matching bases. The CDR3 loop is CASSKGQMNTEAFF. The DNA for the CDR3 is TGCGCCAGCAGCAAGGGACAAATGAACACTGAAGCTTTCTTT.